The 25 T cell receptor beta chains below were found in one sample sequenced in a study of cytomegalovirus exposure and HLA in healthy donors. Both 60 Vbeta primers and 13 Jbeta primers went into the PCR. TCRdb's copy holds only in-frame clones and misses some; the assay was immunoSEQ multiplex PCR. This table lists 80,000 to 95,000 clones. The specimen was PBMCs. Receptor source: a young woman in good health and CMV-seronegative.

This chain links TRBV15 with TRBJ2-5; D is perhaps TRBD2 (5 bases). V lost 1 base to trimming and J lost 4 bases, with 10 bases between them. This CDR3 is 14 amino acids long. Germline values: CDR1 LNHNV, CDR2 YYDKDF (reference sequence). The CDR3 coding sequence is TGTGCCACCAGCAGAGTACTAGGATTAGAGACCCAGTACTTC. This encodes CATSRVLGLETQYF. The full variable domain, with the rest looked up from reference TRBV15 and TRBJ2-5, is DAMVIQNPRYQVTQFGKPVTLSCSQTLNHNVMYWYQQKSSQAPKLLFHYYDKDFNNEADTPDNFQSRRPNTSFCFLDIRSPGLGDTAMYLCATSRVLGLETQYFGPGTRLLVL.

The rearrangement joins TRBV9 to TRBJ1-2, with 9 bases lining up with TRBD1. Unmatched junction bases numbered 4, after V lost 3 bases and J lost 4 bases. The CDR3 loop spans 14 amino acids. Germline V gene sequence: CDR1 SGDLS, CDR2 YYNGEE. The CDR3, as DNA: TGTGCCAGCAGCGGCCGGGACAGGGTCTATGGCTACACCTTC. Amino acid sequence: CASSGRDRVYGYTF.

This rearrangement joins TRBV5-6 to TRBJ1-6, with D possibly matching TRBD1 (6 bases). Germline CDR1 and CDR2: SGHDT and YYEEEE. V was trimmed by 0 bases and J by 4 bases, leaving 14 bases between them. The CDR3 contains 17 residues. As DNA, the CDR3 is TGTGCCAGCAGCTTGGACCTGGGGGCTGGATATAATTCACCCCTCCACTTT. Amino acid sequence: CASSLDLGAGYNSPLHF.

The rearrangement joins TRBV7-9 to TRBJ2-5, with a weak D call TRBD1 (6 bases). Germline V CDR1 and CDR2: SEHNR, FQNEAQ (reference sequence). Trimming removed 9 bases from V and 5 bases from J, with 19 bases in between. The CDR3 has 14 amino acids. Written as DNA, the CDR3 is TGTGCCAGTGCAACACGATGGGGGCGGGAGACCCAGTACTTC. Its protein is CASATRWGRETQYF.

CDR3 region: CASSFGLVGGNEQFF. The DNA of the CDR3 is TGCGCCAGCAGCTTCGGACTAGTCGGAGGCAATGAGCAGTTCTTC. This sequence joins TRBV5-1 and TRBJ2-1, with TRBD2 identical over 7 bases. The CDR3 extends over 15 amino acids. Unmatched junction bases numbered 8, after V lost 2 bases and J lost 6 bases. CDR1 and CDR2 (germline): SGHRS, YFSETQ.

A remark on this clone: Within the sample, other DNA sequences also encode this same CDR3. The CDR3 loop is CASSKAREGTEAFF. DNA of the CDR3: TGCGCCAGCTCAAAAGCAAGAGAGGGCACTGAAGCTTTCTTT. The chain has TRBV4-1 and TRBJ1-1; D is ambiguous. Trimming removed 8 bases at V and 4 bases at J, with 17 bases between. The CDR3 is 14 residues long. Germline V lookup: CDR1 MGHRA, CDR2 YSYEKL.

The chain links TRBV29-1 to TRBJ1-2; D might be TRBD1 (5 bases). Trimming pared 4 bases from V and 8 bases from J, leaving 20 bases between. This CDR3 comprises 14 residues. Looked up from germline, CDR1 is SQVTM and CDR2 is ANQGSEA. CDR3 DNA sequence: TGCAGCGTTGCGGAATTGACAGATTTGGCCGGCTACACCTTC. This codes for CSVAELTDLAGYTF. Filled out from reference TRBV29-1 and TRBJ1-2, the complete variable domain reads SAVISQKPSRDICQRGTSLTIQCQVDSQVTMMFWYRQQPGQSLTLIATANQGSEATYESGFVIDKFPISRPNLTFSTLTVSNMSPEDSSIYLCSVAELTDLAGYTFGSGTRLTVV.

This sequence joins TRBV6-5 and TRBJ1-5; possibly TRBD1 for D (5 bases). The CDR3 sequence is 15 residues long. V was trimmed by 5 bases and J by 7 bases, leaving 18 bases between them. Per the germline V gene, CDR1 is MNHEY and CDR2 is SVGAGI. The CDR3 is CASSPGKGVEQPQHF. DNA for the CDR3: TGTGCCAGCAGTCCGGGTAAAGGGGTGGAGCAGCCCCAGCATTTT.

The rearrangement joins TRBV5-4 to TRBJ1-1; 9 nucleotides align to TRBD1. Germline loops: CDR1 SGHNT, CDR2 YYREEE (reference sequence). V was pared by 2 bases and J by 4 bases, with 12 bases of the junction left unmatched. CDR3 length: 17 amino acids. The CDR3 nucleotides read TGTGCCAGCAGCTTCGGACAGGGGATTCGGGCGGGCACTGAAGCTTTCTTT. Residues: CASSFGQGIRAGTEAFF.

The chain recombines TRBV7-9 with TRBJ1-2, with TRBD1 as a possible D gene (6 bases). The CDR3 runs to 16 residues. Trimming removed 5 bases from V and 0 bases from J, with 16 bases in between. Germline V gene sequence: CDR1 SEHNR, CDR2 FQNEAQ (reference sequence). CDR3 region: CASSPMAPGANYGYTF. The CDR3 DNA sequence: TGTGCCAGCAGCCCAATGGCCCCAGGGGCTAACTATGGCTACACCTTC.

This chain joins TRBV5-1 and TRBJ2-7; 8 bases are shared with TRBD1. The CDR3 sequence is 15 residues long. V gave up 0 bases and J gave up 5 bases; unmatched junction bases: 7. CDR1 is SGHRS and CDR2 is YFSETQ in the germline V gene. CDR3 sequence reads: CASSLGPGGFDEQYF. DNA for the CDR3: TGCGCCAGCAGCTTGGGGCCAGGGGGCTTTGACGAGCAGTACTTC. Based on the CDR3 plus reference TRBV5-1 and TRBJ2-7, the full variable domain is KAGVTQTPRYLIKTRGQQVTLSCSPISGHRSVSWYQQTPGQGLQFLFEYFSETQRNKGNFPGRFSGRQFSNSRSEMNVSTLELGDSALYLCASSLGPGGFDEQYFGPGTRLTVT.

The chain employs TRBV4-2 and TRBJ2-3; 9 bases align to TRBD2. Looked up from germline, CDR1 is LGHNA and CDR2 is YNFKEQ. The CDR3 is 15 amino acids. V shed 2 bases and J 5 bases; nucleotides not matched to a gene: 5. The CDR3 DNA sequence: TGTGCCAGCAGCCAACGGCGGGAGGGCCTAGATACGCAGTATTTT. This encodes CASSQRREGLDTQYF.

The CDR3: CASSEQERLLYGYTF. The CDR3 DNA follows: TGTGCCAGCAGTGAACAAGAGCGCCTACTATATGGCTACACCTTC. V usage is TRBV6-1 and J usage is TRBJ1-2; D remains unclear. The CDR3 runs 15 residues. The germline V gene has CDR1 MNHNS and CDR2 SASEGT. The V end was cut by 2 bases, the J end by 5 bases, with 15 bases between.

The chain is built from TRBV5-1 and TRBJ2-7, with 7 positions matching TRBD1. CDR1 is SGHRS, CDR2 YFSETQ, per germline. After removal of 4 bases from V and 4 bases from J, the junction contained 2 bases not matched to a gene. The CDR3 totals 12 residues. For the CDR3, the DNA is TGCGCCAGCAGCGCACAGGGGTACGAGCAGTACTTC. Protein: CASSAQGYEQYF. Full variable domain (remainder filled in from reference TRBV5-1 and TRBJ2-7): KAGVTQTPRYLIKTRGQQVTLSCSPISGHRSVSWYQQTPGQGLQFLFEYFSETQRNKGNFPGRFSGRQFSNSRSEMNVSTLELGDSALYLCASSAQGYEQYFGPGTRLTVT.

The chain combines TRBV2 with TRBJ2-3; the D is unclear. Germline assignment: CDR1 SNHLY and CDR2 FYNNEI. V lost 5 bases to trimming and J lost 1 base, with 16 bases between them. The CDR3 totals 16 residues. Written as DNA, the CDR3 is TGTGCCAGCAGTCCCCTCACAGCCCTGGGCACAGATACGCAGTATTTT. Its protein product is CASSPLTALGTDTQYF.

About this clone: The same CDR3 can be traced to other DNA sequences in this sample. The chain has TRBV5-1 and TRBJ2-7; 9 bases are a match to TRBD1. From germline, CDR1 is SGHRS and CDR2 YFSETQ. The CDR3 sequence is 14 residues long. J lost 4 bases, V lost 0 bases, and 2 bases had no gene match. CDR3 region: CASSLEGQGYEQYF. In DNA, the CDR3 is TGCGCCAGCAGCTTGGAGGGACAGGGTTACGAGCAGTACTTC.

The gene calls are TRBV25-1 and TRBJ2-1; 10 bases line up with TRBD2. The trim removed 2 bases at V and 7 bases at J, leaving 11 bases unmatched. The germline V gene has CDR1 MGHDK and CDR2 SYGVNS. The CDR3 is made up of 17 amino acids. CDR3 amino acids: CASSEGGSGRARNEQFF. In DNA form, the CDR3 reads TGTGCCAGCAGTGAAGGTGGAAGCGGGAGGGCCAGGAATGAGCAGTTCTTC.

This chain links TRBV7-9 with TRBJ2-1; 9 bases are shared with TRBD1. The J segment lost 6 bases and the V segment lost 1 base, leaving 4 bases of the junction unmatched. The germline V gene encodes CDR1 SEHNR and CDR2 FQNEAQ (reference sequence). This CDR3 comprises 15 residues. The CDR3 here is CASSLGTGAINEQFF. The CDR3 region has the DNA TGTGCCAGCAGCTTAGGGACAGGGGCGATCAATGAGCAGTTCTTC.

The genes are TRBV5-4 and TRBJ2-7; 12 nucleotides line up with TRBD2. The V segment lost 3 bases and the J segment 5 bases; nucleotides outside the gene matches: 6. The CDR3 sequence is 15 residues long. Looked up from germline, CDR1 is SGHNT and CDR2 is YYREEE (reference sequence). CDR3 loop: CASSSSTSGGHEQYF. Here the CDR3 DNA reads TGTGCCAGCAGCTCTTCGACTAGCGGGGGCCACGAGCAGTACTTC.

The rearrangement uses TRBV7-8 and TRBJ2-7, with 7 bases lining up with TRBD2. The trim removed 0 bases at V and 5 bases at J, leaving 13 bases unmatched. This CDR3 comprises 17 residues. Germline V gene lookup returns CDR1 SGHVS and CDR2 FQNEAQ. CDR3 sequence reads: CASSLAQRVAGVDEQYF. DNA for the CDR3: TGTGCCAGCAGCTTAGCCCAGAGAGTAGCGGGTGTCGACGAGCAGTACTTC.

Details on this clone: Distinct nucleotide sequences in the sample also encode this CDR3. The chain uses TRBV6-1 and TRBJ1-2, with D possibly being TRBD1 (5 bases). Trimming removed 8 bases at V and 8 bases at J, with 21 bases between. This CDR3 has 14 residues. The germline gives CDR1 MNHNS, CDR2 SASEGT. This CDR3 reads CASLLRGAGRGYTF. Written as DNA, the CDR3 is TGTGCCAGCCTCCTGAGGGGAGCGGGTAGGGGCTACACCTTC.

J is TRBJ1-1 and V is TRBV20-1; D unresolved. From germline, CDR1 is DFQATT and CDR2 SNEGSKA (reference sequence). The CDR3 sequence is 11 residues long. V was clipped by 4 bases and J by 5 bases, with 8 bases between them. The DNA of the CDR3 is TGCAGTGCTACGGCGGGGACTGAAGCTTTCTTT. Translation gives CSATAGTEAFF.

V usage is TRBV18 and J usage is TRBJ1-1, with 12 positions matching TRBD1. CDR1 and CDR2 from the germline V gene are KGHSH and LQKENI. The CDR3 covers 15 residues. Unmatched junction bases numbered 5, after V lost 4 bases and J lost 5 bases. CDR3 nucleotide sequence: TGTGCCAGCTCACAGGGACAGGGGGCTAAAACTGAAGCTTTCTTT. Protein sequence: CASSQGQGAKTEAFF.

The V call is TRBV5-1, the J call TRBJ2-1; 9 positions agree with TRBD1. This CDR3 is 12 amino acids long. With V trimmed by 2 bases and J by 9 bases, 0 bases remained unmatched. Germline assignment: CDR1 SGHRS and CDR2 YFSETQ. CDR3 nucleotide sequence: TGCGCCAGCAGCTTACAGGGGGCTGAGCAGTTCTTC. It specifies CASSLQGAEQFF.

The rearrangement uses TRBV7-2 and TRBJ1-5, with 8 bases matching TRBD1. V lost 5 bases, J lost 3 bases, and 6 bases stayed unmatched. Germline V gene sequence: CDR1 SGHTA, CDR2 FQGNSA. CDR3 length: 15 amino acids. The CDR3 bases are TGTGCCAGCAGCCCGACAGGGGTAGCCAATCAGCCCCAGCATTTT. Amino acid sequence: CASSPTGVANQPQHF.